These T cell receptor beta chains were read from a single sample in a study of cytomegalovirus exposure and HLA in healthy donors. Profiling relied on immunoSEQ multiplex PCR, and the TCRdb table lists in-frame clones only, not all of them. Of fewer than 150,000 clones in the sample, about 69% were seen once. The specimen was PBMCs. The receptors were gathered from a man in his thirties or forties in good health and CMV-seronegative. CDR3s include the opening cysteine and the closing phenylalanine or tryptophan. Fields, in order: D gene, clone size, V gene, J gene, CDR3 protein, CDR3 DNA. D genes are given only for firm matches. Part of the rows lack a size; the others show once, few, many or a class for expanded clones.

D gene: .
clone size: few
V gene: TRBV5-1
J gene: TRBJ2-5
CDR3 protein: CASSSTVLETQYF
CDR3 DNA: TGCGCCAGCAGCTCAACAGTACTGGAGACCCAGTACTTC

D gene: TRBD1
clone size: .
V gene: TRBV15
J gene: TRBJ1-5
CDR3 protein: CATSREDRAYQPQHF
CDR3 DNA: TGTGCCACCAGCAGGGAAGACAGGGCTTATCAGCCCCAGCATTTT

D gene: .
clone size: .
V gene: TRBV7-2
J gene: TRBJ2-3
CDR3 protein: CASSLDRSTDTQYF
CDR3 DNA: TGTGCCAGCAGCTTAGACAGAAGCACAGATACGCAGTATTTT

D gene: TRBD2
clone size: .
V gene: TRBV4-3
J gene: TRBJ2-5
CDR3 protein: CASSQDWEGRQTQYF
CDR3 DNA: TGCGCCAGCAGCCAAGATTGGGAGGGGAGGCAGACCCAGTACTTC

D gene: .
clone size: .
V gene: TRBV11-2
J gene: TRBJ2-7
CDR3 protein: CASSFATSYEQYF
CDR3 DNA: TGTGCCAGCAGCTTTGCGACTTCCTACGAGCAGTACTTC

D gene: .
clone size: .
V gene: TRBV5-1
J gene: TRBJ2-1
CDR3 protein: CASSLLVGRGSEQFF
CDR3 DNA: TGCGCCAGCAGCTTGTTGGTGGGTCGAGGTAGTGAGCAGTTCTTC

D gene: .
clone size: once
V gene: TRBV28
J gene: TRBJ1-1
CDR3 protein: CASSLGPDSMNTEAFF
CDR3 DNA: TGTGCCAGCAGTTTAGGGCCCGACAGCATGAACACTGAAGCTTTCTTT

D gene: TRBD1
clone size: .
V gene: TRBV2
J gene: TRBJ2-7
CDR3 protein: CASRPGTGYEQYF
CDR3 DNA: TGTGCCAGCAGGCCCGGGACAGGCTACGAGCAGTACTTC

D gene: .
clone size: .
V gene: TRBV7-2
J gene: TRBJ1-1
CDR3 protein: CASSLVLMNTEAFF
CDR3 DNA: TGTGCCAGCAGCTTAGTCCTTATGAACACTGAAGCTTTCTTT

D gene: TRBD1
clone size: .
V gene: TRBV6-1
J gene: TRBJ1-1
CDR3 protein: CASSGMMGRQGGIEAFF
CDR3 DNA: TGTGCCAGCAGTGGTATGATGGGGCGCCAGGGGGGCATTGAAGCTTTCTTT

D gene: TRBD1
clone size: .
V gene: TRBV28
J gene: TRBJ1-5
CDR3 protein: CASSLRTGGNQPQHF
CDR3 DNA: TGTGCCAGCAGTTTGCGGACAGGGGGAAATCAGCCCCAGCATTTT

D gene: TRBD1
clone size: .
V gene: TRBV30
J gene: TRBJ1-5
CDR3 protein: CAWSGQGWPQHF
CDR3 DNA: TGTGCCTGGAGTGGACAGGGGTGGCCCCAGCATTTT

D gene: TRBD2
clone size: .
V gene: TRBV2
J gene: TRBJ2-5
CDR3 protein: CAAPLAGDNLGETQYF
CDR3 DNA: TGTGCCGCCCCCCTAGCGGGGGACAACCTCGGGGAGACCCAGTACTTC

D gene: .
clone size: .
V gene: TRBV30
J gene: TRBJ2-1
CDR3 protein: CAWTVLFNEQFF
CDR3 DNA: TGTGCCTGGACGGTGCTGTTCAATGAGCAGTTCTTC

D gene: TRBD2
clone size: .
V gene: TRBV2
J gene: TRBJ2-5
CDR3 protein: CASSRRGAGGREQYF
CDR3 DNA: TGTGCCAGCAGCCGCCGGGGTGCGGGGGGGAGGGAGCAGTACTTC

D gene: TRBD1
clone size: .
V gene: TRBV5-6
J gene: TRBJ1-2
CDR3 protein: CASSRKPGTAMGYTF
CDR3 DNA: TGTGCCAGCAGCAGAAAGCCCGGGACAGCGATGGGCTACACCTTC

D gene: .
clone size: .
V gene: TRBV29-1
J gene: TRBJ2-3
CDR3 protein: CSVPQGMHTDTQYF
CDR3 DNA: TGCAGCGTTCCACAGGGCATGCACACAGATACGCAGTATTTT

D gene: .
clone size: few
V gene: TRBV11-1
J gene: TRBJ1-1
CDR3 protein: CASSSPTVRAEAFF
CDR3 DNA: TGTGCCAGCAGCTCCCCCACCGTCAGGGCTGAAGCTTTCTTT

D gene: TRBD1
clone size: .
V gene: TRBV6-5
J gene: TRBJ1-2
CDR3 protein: CASSFNRQGAGYTF
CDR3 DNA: TGTGCCAGCAGTTTTAATCGACAGGGTGCTGGCTACACCTTC

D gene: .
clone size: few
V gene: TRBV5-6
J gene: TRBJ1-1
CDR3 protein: CASSLEQTNTEAFF
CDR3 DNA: TGTGCCAGCAGCTTGGAACAGACGAACACTGAAGCTTTCTTT

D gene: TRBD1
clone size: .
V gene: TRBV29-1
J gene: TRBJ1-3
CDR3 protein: CSVESGTGRDTIYF
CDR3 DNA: TGCAGCGTTGAGTCCGGGACAGGGCGAGACACCATATATTTT

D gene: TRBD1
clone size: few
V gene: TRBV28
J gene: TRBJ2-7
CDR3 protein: CASSEPGTGSYEQYF
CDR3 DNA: TGTGCCAGCAGTGAACCCGGGACAGGGTCTTACGAGCAGTACTTC

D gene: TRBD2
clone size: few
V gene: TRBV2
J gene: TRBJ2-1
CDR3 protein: CASSELSSGGAGEQFF
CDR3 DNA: TGTGCCAGCAGTGAATTGTCTAGCGGGGGGGCCGGTGAGCAGTTCTTC

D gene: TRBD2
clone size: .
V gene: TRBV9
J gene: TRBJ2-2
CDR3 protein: CASMEGGVHTGELFF
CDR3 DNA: TGTGCCAGCATGGAGGGAGGGGTTCACACCGGGGAGCTGTTTTTT

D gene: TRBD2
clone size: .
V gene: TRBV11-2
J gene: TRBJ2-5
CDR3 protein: CASSLRLAGETQYF
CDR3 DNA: TGTGCCAGCAGCTTGAGACTAGCGGGAGAGACCCAGTACTTC

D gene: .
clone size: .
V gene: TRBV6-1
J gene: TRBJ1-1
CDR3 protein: CASSEATGNLDTEAFF
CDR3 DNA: TGTGCCAGCAGTGAAGCAACAGGGAATTTGGACACTGAAGCTTTCTTT

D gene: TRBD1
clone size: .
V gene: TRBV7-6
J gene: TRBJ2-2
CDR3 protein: CASSLQGANTGELFF
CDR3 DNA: TGTGCCAGCAGCTTACAGGGGGCGAACACCGGGGAGCTGTTTTTT

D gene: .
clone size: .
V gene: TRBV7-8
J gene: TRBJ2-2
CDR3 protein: CASSGQTGTELFF
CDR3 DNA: TGTGCCAGCAGCGGACAGACGGGGACCGAGCTGTTTTTT

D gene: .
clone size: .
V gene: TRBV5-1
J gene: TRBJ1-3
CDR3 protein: CASSLIHSSGNTIYF
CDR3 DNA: TGCGCCAGCAGCTTGATTCACAGCTCTGGAAACACCATATATTTT

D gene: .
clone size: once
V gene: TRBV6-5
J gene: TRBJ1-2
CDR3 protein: CASSYSRGLGGYTF
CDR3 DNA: TGTGCCAGCAGTTACTCTAGGGGTCTTGGGGGCTACACCTTC

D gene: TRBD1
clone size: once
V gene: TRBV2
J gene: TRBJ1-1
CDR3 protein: CASSELGTGAEDTEAFF
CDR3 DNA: TGTGCCAGCAGTGAATTGGGTACAGGGGCGGAGGACACTGAAGCTTTCTTT

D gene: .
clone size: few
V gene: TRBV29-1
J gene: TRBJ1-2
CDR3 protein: CSVPGGDYGYTF
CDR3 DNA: TGCAGCGTCCCCGGGGGGGACTATGGCTACACCTTC

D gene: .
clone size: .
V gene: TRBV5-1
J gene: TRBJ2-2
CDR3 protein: CASSLAGTGELFF
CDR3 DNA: TGCGCCAGCAGCTTGGCGGGTACCGGGGAGCTGTTTTTT

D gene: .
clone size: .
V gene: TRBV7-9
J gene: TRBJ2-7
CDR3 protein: CASRRRGTYDEQYF
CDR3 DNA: TGTGCCAGCAGACGCCGTGGGACTTACGACGAGCAGTACTTC

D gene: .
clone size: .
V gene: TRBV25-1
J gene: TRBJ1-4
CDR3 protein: CASSRLKNEKLFF
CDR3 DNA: TGTGCCAGCAGTAGACTGAAGAATGAAAAACTGTTTTTT

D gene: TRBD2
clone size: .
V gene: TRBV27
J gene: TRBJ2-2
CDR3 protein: CASSIRAGGTNTGELFF
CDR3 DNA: TGTGCCAGCAGTATCCGGGCGGGGGGGACGAACACCGGGGAGCTGTTTTTT

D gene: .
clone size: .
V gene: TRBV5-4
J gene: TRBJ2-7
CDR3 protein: CASSFQSPIQGEQYF
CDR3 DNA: TGTGCCAGCAGCTTCCAATCCCCCATCCAGGGGGAGCAGTACTTC

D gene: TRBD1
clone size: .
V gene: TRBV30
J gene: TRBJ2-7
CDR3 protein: CAWSFGTGDVEQYF
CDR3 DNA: TGTGCCTGGAGTTTCGGGACAGGGGATGTGGAGCAGTACTTC

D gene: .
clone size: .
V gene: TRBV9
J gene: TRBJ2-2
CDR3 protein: CASSPRGGWELFF
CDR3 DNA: TGTGCCAGCAGCCCAAGGGGGGGTTGGGAGCTGTTTTTT

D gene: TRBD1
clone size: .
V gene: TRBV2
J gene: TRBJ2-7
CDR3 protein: CASSAPGQLNEQYF
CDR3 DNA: TGTGCCAGCAGTGCACCGGGACAGCTAAACGAGCAGTACTTC

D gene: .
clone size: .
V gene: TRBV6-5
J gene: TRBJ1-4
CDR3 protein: CASRLTGFNEKLFF
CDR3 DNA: TGTGCCAGCAGGCTGACAGGTTTTAATGAAAAACTGTTTTTT

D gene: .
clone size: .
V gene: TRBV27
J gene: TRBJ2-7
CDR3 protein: CASGQTGFRYEQYF
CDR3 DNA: TGTGCCAGCGGACAAACAGGGTTCCGGTACGAGCAGTACTTC

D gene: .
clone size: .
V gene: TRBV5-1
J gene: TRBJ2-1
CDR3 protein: CASSPGDGSLDEQFF
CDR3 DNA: TGCGCCAGCAGCCCAGGGGACGGGTCCTTAGATGAGCAGTTCTTC

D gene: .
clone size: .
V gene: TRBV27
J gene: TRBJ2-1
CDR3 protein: CASGGDTYNEQFF
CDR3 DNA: TGTGCCAGCGGCGGGGATACTTACAATGAGCAGTTCTTC

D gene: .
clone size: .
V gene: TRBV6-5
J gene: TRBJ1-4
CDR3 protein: CASSYDRNEKLFF
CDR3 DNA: TGTGCCAGCAGTTACGACAGAAATGAAAAACTGTTTTTT

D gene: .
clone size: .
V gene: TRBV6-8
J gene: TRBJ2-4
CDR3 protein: CASSYGQGYILAKNIQYF
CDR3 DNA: TGTGCCAGCAGTTACGGTCAGGGTTACATTCTAGCCAAAAACATTCAGTACTTC

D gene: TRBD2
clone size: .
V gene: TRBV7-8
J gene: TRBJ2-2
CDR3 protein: CASSLGRTSGRTGELFF
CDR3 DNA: TGTGCCAGCAGCTTAGGCCGGACTAGCGGGAGAACCGGGGAGCTGTTTTTT

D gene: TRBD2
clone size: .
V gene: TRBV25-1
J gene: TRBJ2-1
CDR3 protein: CASSEGGLAGVFQFF
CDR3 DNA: TGTGCCAGCAGTGAGGGGGGGCTAGCGGGAGTTTTTCAGTTCTTC

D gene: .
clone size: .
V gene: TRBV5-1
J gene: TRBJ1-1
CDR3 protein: CASSFSQLGLGGTEAFF
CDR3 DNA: TGCGCCAGCAGCTTTAGTCAGCTAGGCCTCGGAGGCACTGAAGCTTTCTTT

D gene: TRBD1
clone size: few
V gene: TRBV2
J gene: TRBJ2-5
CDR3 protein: CASTGTGGREETQYF
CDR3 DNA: TGTGCCAGTACCGGGACAGGGGGACGCGAAGAGACCCAGTACTTC

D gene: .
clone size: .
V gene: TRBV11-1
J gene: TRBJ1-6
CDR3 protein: CASSFAGNNSPLHF
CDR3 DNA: TGTGCCAGCAGCTTCGCGGGTAACAATTCACCCCTCCACTTT

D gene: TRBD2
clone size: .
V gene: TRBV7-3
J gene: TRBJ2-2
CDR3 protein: CASSLAGDTGELFF
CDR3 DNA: TGTGCCAGCTCATTAGCGGGGGACACCGGGGAGCTGTTTTTT

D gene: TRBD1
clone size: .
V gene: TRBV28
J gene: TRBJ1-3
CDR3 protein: CASSSIQGTDSGNTIYF
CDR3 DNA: TGTGCCAGCAGTTCGATACAAGGGACAGACTCTGGAAACACCATATATTTT

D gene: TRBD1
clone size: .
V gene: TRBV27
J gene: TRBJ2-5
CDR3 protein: CASSKGQGNQETQYF
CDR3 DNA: TGTGCCAGCAGCAAAGGACAGGGGAACCAAGAGACCCAGTACTTC